The 29 T cell receptor beta chains below all came from one sample that was sequenced in a study of blood T cells in healthy people across ages. A second PCR, run for about 6 to 11 cycles, used a sample-barcoded 5' primer plus a J-beta primer mix. A single record per CDR3 protein comes from TCRdb applying MiXCR to the 5' RACE reads. The table shows around 710,000 distinct CDR3 sequences, with around 46% occurring only once. Sequencing used blood. Source of these receptors: a woman aged 55-70 years in good health.

The chain combines TRBV10-3 with TRBJ2-1; TRBD2 matches at 7 bases. This CDR3 contains 14 residues. The junction had 4 bases not matched to a gene; V was cut back by 3 bases and J by 5 bases. In germline, CDR1 is ENHRY, CDR2 SYGVKD. The CDR3 region is CAISERGEDNEQFF. CDR3 nucleotide sequence: TGTGCCATCAGTGAACGGGGGGAAGACAATGAGCAGTTCTTC.

The genes are TRBV28 and TRBJ2-7; D not resolved. V dropped 2 bases and J dropped 2 bases, with 10 bases sitting between them. The CDR3 runs to 14 residues. Per germline, CDR1 MDHEN and CDR2 SYDVKM. DNA for the CDR3: TGTGCCAGCAGTTTAAGTCTTGAAACCTACGAGCAGTACTTC. Encoded protein: CASSLSLETYEQYF. Filled out from reference TRBV28 and TRBJ2-7, the complete variable domain reads DVKVTQSSRYLVKRTGEKVFLECVQDMDHENMFWYRQDPGLGLRLIYFSYDVKMKEKGDIPEGYSVSREKKERFSLILESASTNQTSMYLCASSLSLETYEQYFGPGTRLTVT.

This chain connects TRBV20-1 to TRBJ1-4; D unclear. This CDR3 contains 13 residues. The germline gives CDR1 DFQATT, CDR2 SNEGSKA (reference sequence). Trimming pared 5 bases from V and 1 base from J, leaving 8 bases between. The CDR3 protein is CSAVGRTNEKLFF. CDR3 nucleotide sequence: TGCAGTGCTGTAGGCAGAACTAATGAAAAACTGTTTTTT.

This clonotype was picked up many times. V is TRBV7-2 and J is TRBJ2-7; possibly TRBD2 for D (6 bases). The V gene lost 3 bases and the J gene lost 0 bases, with 9 bases spanning the gap. Germline V gives CDR1 SGHTA, CDR2 FQGNSA. CDR3 length: 14 amino acids. The CDR3 DNA reads as TGTGCCAGCAGCTTGTCGGGAGCCTCCTACGAGCAGTACTTC. Translated, it gives CASSLSGASYEQYF.

Remarks on this clonotype: A much larger clone lies one base from this, so it may be a read error. V usage is TRBV7-8 and J usage is TRBJ2-1, with D perhaps TRBD1 (5 bases). The J call is uncertain, as TRBJ2-7 better fits the DNA end. The germline gives CDR1 SGHVS, CDR2 FQNEAQ. The length of the CDR3 is 15 residues. CDR3 region: CASKFLVGPNNEQYF. The CDR3 bases are TGTGCCAGCAAGTTTCTTGTGGGGCCCAACAATGAGCAGTACTTC.

This clonotype has more than one count but fewer than ten. The rearrangement uses TRBV9 and TRBJ1-2, with a possible D match to TRBD1 (5 bases). Germline V CDR1 and CDR2: SGDLS, YYNGEE. CDR3 size: 12 residues. With 6 bases removed from V and 3 bases from J, the gap between germline ends came to 9 bases. CDR3 sequence: CASKTVHYGYTF. CDR3 nucleotides: TGTGCCAGCAAGACAGTACACTATGGCTACACCTTC. The variable domain in full, with the rest retrieved from reference TRBV9 and TRBJ1-2, is DSGVTQTPKHLITATGQRVTLRCSPRSGDLSVYWYQQSLDQGLQFLIQYYNGEERAKGNILERFSAQQFPDLHSELNLSSLELGDSALYFCASKTVHYGYTFGSGTRLTVV.

A word on this clonotype: A much more abundant neighbour one base away suggests this may be a read error. V and J are TRBV9 and TRBJ2-4; weak D call: TRBD2 (5 bases). Trimming removed 2 bases at V and 13 bases at J, with 19 bases between. The CDR3 spans 14 residues. The V gene's germline CDR1 is SGDLS and CDR2 YYNGEE. The CDR3 loop reads CASSVAGLGDTQYF. The DNA for the CDR3 is TGTGCCAGCAGCGTGGCGGGTTTGGGAGATACCCAGTACTTC.

The chain combines TRBV12-3 or TRBV12-4 with TRBJ2-7; D is perhaps TRBD2 (6 bases). The CDR3 length is 14 residues. V lost 2 bases, J lost 1 base, and 9 bases lay in between. CDR3 in amino acids: CASSLYGGSYEQYF. CDR3 sequence (DNA): TGTGCCAGCAGTTTATACGGGGGTTCCTACGAGCAGTACTTC.

This rearrangement joins TRBV12-3 or TRBV12-4 to TRBJ1-5; D gene unclear. The CDR3 runs 12 residues. V shed 5 bases and J shed 7 bases, with 9 bases lying between them. CDR3 in DNA: TGTGCCAGCAGTCCCCATAGGCAGCCCCAGCATTTT. This translates into CASSPHRQPQHF.

The J gene is TRBJ1-2, the V gene TRBV20-1, with D hard to call. Trimming cost V 0 bases and J 4 bases, with 12 bases left between them. Germline CDR1 DFQATT, CDR2 SNEGSKA (reference sequence). The CDR3 is 14 amino acids. CDR3 protein: CSAREIDGRYGYTF. Here the CDR3 DNA reads TGCAGTGCTAGAGAGATCGACGGCCGCTATGGCTACACCTTC.

This clonotype was observed a single time. A clone one base away is much larger, so this may be a read error. The V gene is TRBV4-3, the J gene TRBJ2-3, with TRBD2 identical over 14 bases. Germline-derived CDR1 and CDR2 are LGHNA and YSLEER. The CDR3 contains 20 residues. CDR3 region: CACSPGLAGEGRKRTDTQYF. The CDR3 bases are TGCGCCTGCAGCCCGGGACTAGCGGGAGAGGGCCGGAAACGAACAGATACGCAGTATTTT.

The chain combines TRBV12-3 or TRBV12-4 with TRBJ2-7; D is undetermined. Trimming cost V 6 bases and J 6 bases, with 12 bases left between them. The CDR3 spans 12 residues. CDR3 protein: CASSQRVGEQYF. CDR3 DNA sequence: TGTGCCAGCAGCCAACGGGTGGGCGAGCAGTACTTC.

J is TRBJ2-1 and V is TRBV29-1; 14 nucleotides align to TRBD2. With 6 bases clipped from V and 7 bases from J, the junction kept 11 bases outside the gene matches. CDR1 and CDR2 from the germline V gene are SQVTM and ANQGSEA. CDR3 length: 16 amino acids. CDR3 coding DNA: TGCAGCGTGTACGGCCGACTAGCGGGGGGGTCAAATGAGCAGTTCTTC. Protein: CSVYGRLAGGSNEQFF.

The chain employs TRBV24-1 and TRBJ2-1, with TRBD2 matching 7 bases. This CDR3 spans 13 amino acids. Looked up from germline, CDR1 is KGHDR and CDR2 is SFDVKD. V lost 6 bases to trimming and J lost 8 bases; unmatched junction nucleotides: 6. CDR3: CATSPAGFYEQFF. CDR3 DNA sequence: TGTGCCACCAGTCCAGCGGGATTCTATGAGCAGTTCTTC.

This clonotype was seen only once. The chain recombines TRBV7-3 with TRBJ1-6, with 9 bases lining up with TRBD1. The V gene end was trimmed by 8 bases and the J gene end by 7 bases; junction bases not matched to a gene: 0. The CDR3 is made up of 12 amino acids. CDR1 SGHTA and CDR2 FQGTGA come from the germline V gene. The CDR3 loop reads CASGTGNSPLHF. The CDR3 DNA reads as TGTGCCAGCGGGACAGGGAATTCACCCCTCCACTTT. The full variable domain, rest sourced from reference TRBV7-3 and TRBJ1-6, is GAGVSQTPSNKVTEKGKYVELRCDPISGHTALYWYRQSLGQGPEFLIYFQGTGAADDSGLPNDRFFAVRPEGSVSTLKIQRTERGDSAVYLCASGTGNSPLHFGNGTRLTVT.

V is TRBV20-1 and J is TRBJ2-1, with TRBD1 matching over 10 bases. J gave up 5 bases and V 8 bases, and 6 bases lay outside the gene matches. CDR1 and CDR2 (germline): DFQATT, SNEGSKA (reference sequence). CDR3 length equals 13 residues. The CDR3 region has the DNA TGCAGTCCAACAGGGACAGGGGACAATGAGCAGTTCTTC. The encoded protein is CSPTGTGDNEQFF.

This clonotype has more than one count but fewer than ten. The chain is built from TRBV4-2 and TRBJ2-2; 10 bases map to TRBD2. Trimming at V came to 6 bases and at J to 1 base, leaving 2 bases not matched to a gene. The germline gives CDR1 LGHNA, CDR2 YNFKEQ. This CDR3 has 15 residues. CDR3 region: CASSGLAENTGELFF. The CDR3 DNA follows: TGTGCCAGCAGTGGACTAGCGGAGAACACCGGGGAGCTGTTTTTT.

The chain employs TRBV20-1 and TRBJ2-6; the D gene could be TRBD1 or TRBD2 (5 bases each). CDR3 length: 16 amino acids. V gave up 6 bases and J gave up 1 base, with 16 bases separating them. Germline loops: CDR1 DFQATT, CDR2 SNEGSKA (reference sequence). The CDR3 sequence is CSAKGPDFSGANVLTF. The CDR3, as DNA: TGCAGTGCCAAGGGACCCGACTTTTCTGGGGCCAACGTCCTGACTTTC.

The chain couples TRBV12-3 or TRBV12-4 to TRBJ1-5; tentative D call: TRBD1 (5 bases). The CDR3 runs 15 residues. The ends were cut back, 3 bases at V and 2 bases at J, with 11 bases in the middle. The CDR3 protein is CASSFGAAGNQPQHF. In DNA, the CDR3 is TGTGCCAGCAGTTTCGGGGCGGCAGGCAATCAGCCCCAGCATTTT.

In its sample, this clonotype was seen a few times. The junction departs from germline at one end; a sequencing error may be responsible. The rearrangement joins TRBV5-1 to TRBJ1-1; unclear D gene. This CDR3 comprises 14 residues. The V gene's germline CDR1 is SGHRS and CDR2 YFSETQ. Written as DNA, the CDR3 is TGCGCCAGCAGCCTCTCTGCGGGGAACACTGAGGCTTTCTTT. It is translated as CASSLSAGNTEAFF.

This chain's CDR3 is CASSVFSRGDGETQYF. CDR3 DNA sequence: TGTGCCAGCAGCGTATTCAGTCGGGGGGACGGGGAGACCCAGTACTTC. The chain couples TRBV9 to TRBJ2-7; 7 bases are shared with TRBD2. The DNA end favors TRBJ2-5, so the J call may be wrong. Germline CDR1 and CDR2: SGDLS and YYNGEE. The CDR3 spans 16 residues.

The rearrangement links TRBV27 to TRBJ2-4, with a tentative D call TRBD2 (5 bases). Germline values: CDR1 MNHEY, CDR2 SMNVEV (reference sequence). This CDR3 contains 13 residues. V gave up 5 bases and J gave up 6 bases, with 11 bases separating them. The CDR3 spells CASSAGLGNIQYF. The CDR3 coding sequence is TGTGCCAGCAGTGCGGGCCTAGGAAACATTCAGTACTTC.

This rearrangement joins TRBV3-1 to TRBJ2-7, with D unclear. Germline lookup yields CDR1 LGHDT and CDR2 YNNKEL (reference sequence). CDR3 length: 12 amino acids. V was cut by 2 bases and J by 10 bases, with 12 bases left in between. CDR3 DNA: TGTGCCAGCAGCCAATATAAGGACCATCAGTACTTC. Its protein is CASSQYKDHQYF.

About this clonotype: Since a much larger clone is just one base distant, this may be a read error. J is TRBJ2-7 and V is TRBV29-1, with D hard to call. The CDR3 loop spans 11 amino acids. CDR1 SQVTM and CDR2 ANQGSEA come from the germline V gene. V dropped 6 bases and J dropped 7 bases, with 13 bases sitting between them. The chain's CDR3 is CSVARTNEQYF. CDR3 nucleotide sequence: TGCAGCGTGGCTCGAACGAATGAGCAGTACTTC.

This clonotype was counted only a few times. This sequence joins TRBV18 and TRBJ2-5; D not certain. The better agreement between TRBJ2-7 and the DNA end casts doubt on the J call. CDR3 length equals 15 residues. In germline, CDR1 is KGHSH, CDR2 LQKENI. For the CDR3, the DNA is TGTGCCAGCTCACCATACAAAGGGCCTATGGGCGAGCAGTACTTC. This codes for CASSPYKGPMGEQYF.

The rearrangement joins TRBV5-1 to TRBJ1-2; D gene ambiguous. Germline V lookup: CDR1 SGHRS, CDR2 YFSETQ. This CDR3 spans 14 amino acids. The ends were cut back, 0 bases at V and 6 bases at J, with 12 bases in the middle. CDR3 in amino acids: CASSLDPEGNGYTF. CDR3 bases: TGCGCCAGCAGCTTGGACCCGGAAGGGAATGGCTACACCTTC.

This CDR3 reads CASSWGLAGGETLDTQYF. The CDR3 region has the DNA TGTGCCAGCAGCTGGGGACTAGCGGGAGGGGAAACCTTAGATACGCAGTATTTT. The gene calls are TRBV7-2 and TRBJ2-3, with 16 nucleotides matching TRBD2. In germline, CDR1 is SGHTA, CDR2 FQGNSA. Germline trimming cut 4 bases from V and 5 bases from J; bases unmatched to any gene: 9. The CDR3 covers 18 residues.

This clonotype was detected many times. The CDR3: CATSIPGADTQYF. The CDR3 nucleotides are TGTGCCACCAGCATCCCCGGTGCAGATACGCAGTATTTT. The chain uses TRBV15 and TRBJ2-3, with D unclear. CDR3 length equals 13 residues. The germline CDR1 and CDR2 sequences are LNHNV and YYDKDF (reference sequence). The ends were cut back, 4 bases at V and 4 bases at J, with 9 bases in the middle.

The chain couples TRBV2 to TRBJ2-1; 9 positions match TRBD2. Germline V gives CDR1 SNHLY, CDR2 FYNNEI. This CDR3 is built from 16 residues. The V gene end was trimmed by 6 bases and the J gene end by 9 bases; junction bases not matched to a gene: 15. CDR3 protein: CASRGGAGGLLGEQFF. CDR3 coding DNA: TGTGCCAGCAGGGGGGGAGCGGGAGGACTCCTCGGTGAGCAGTTCTTC.